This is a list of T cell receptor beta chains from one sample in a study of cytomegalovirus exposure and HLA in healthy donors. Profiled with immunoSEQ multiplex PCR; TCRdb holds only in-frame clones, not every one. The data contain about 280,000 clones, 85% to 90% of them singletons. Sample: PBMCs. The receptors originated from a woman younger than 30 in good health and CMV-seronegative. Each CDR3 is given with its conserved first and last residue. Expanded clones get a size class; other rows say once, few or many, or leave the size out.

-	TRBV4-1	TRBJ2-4	CASSRIWGQGADIQYF
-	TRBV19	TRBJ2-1	CASSTQPGGYNEQFF
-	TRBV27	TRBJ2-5	CASSLSVRETQYF
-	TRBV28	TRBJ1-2	CASSLGGGYTF
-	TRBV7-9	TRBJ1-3	CASSPDIPGNTIYF
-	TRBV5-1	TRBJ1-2	CASSSRTGNLYGYTF
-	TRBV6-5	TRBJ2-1	CASRETTGGLFF
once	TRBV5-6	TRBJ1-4	CASSRSTGGQWKLFF
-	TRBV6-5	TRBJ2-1	CASSYSPLAGHNEQFF
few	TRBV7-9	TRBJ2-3	CASRLRDTQYF
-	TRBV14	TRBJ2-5	CASSAYLWETQYF
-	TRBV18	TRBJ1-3	CASSPDLGNTIYF
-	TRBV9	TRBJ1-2	CASSPSWGVGGYTF
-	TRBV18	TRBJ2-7	CASSPLGQGGSYEQYF
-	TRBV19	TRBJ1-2	CASHSRANYGYTF
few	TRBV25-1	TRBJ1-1	CASRSTEAFF
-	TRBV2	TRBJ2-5	CASMLLTLGLLKETQYF
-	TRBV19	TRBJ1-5	CASLGDRQPQHF
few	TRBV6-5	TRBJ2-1	CASNPGQSNEQFF
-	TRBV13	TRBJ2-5	CASSSRQGHNQETQYF
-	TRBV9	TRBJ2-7	CASSPDWGRIYEQYF
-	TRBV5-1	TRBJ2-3	CASRPIAGRKEDTQYF
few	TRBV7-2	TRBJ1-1	CASRLGPNTEAFF
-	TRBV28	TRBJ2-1	CASIHQGLPSYNEQFF
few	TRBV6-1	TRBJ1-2	CASSPPGDGIYGYTF
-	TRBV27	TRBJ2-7	CASSSLGSGSSYEQYF
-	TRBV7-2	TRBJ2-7	CASSPLAGGLEQYF
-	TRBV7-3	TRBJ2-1	CASSLYPGIYNEQFF
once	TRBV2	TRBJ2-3	CASSETGDTTDTQYF
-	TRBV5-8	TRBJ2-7	CASSSGLAGTYEQYF